This is a list of T cell receptor beta chains from one sample in a study of T cell repertoires in ileal Crohn's disease. Libraries were prepared by immunoSEQ multiplex PCR; TCRdb keeps only in-frame clonotypes and omits some of them. The sample has fewer than 7,500 clones, 60% to 80% seen once; the top ten hold roughly 29%. Sequences were obtained from ileal tissue. The receptors were sampled from an adult with Crohn's disease. The CDR3 runs from the conserved cysteine through the conserved F or W. A D gene is named only where the DNA matches it firmly. Clone size, where shown, is once, few, many, or a class for clones that have expanded.

length: 14
D: -
J: TRBJ1-5
V: TRBV5-6
size: -
DNA: TGTGCCAGCAGCTTGATGGGGCGCGATCAGCCCCAGCATTTT
CDR3: CASSLMGRDQPQHF

length: 16
D: -
J: TRBJ1-5
V: TRBV2
size: -
DNA: TGTGCCAGCAGTCCCAACGGGGGGCGCAGCAATCAGCCCCAGCATTTT
CDR3: CASSPNGGRSNQPQHF

length: 11
D: -
J: TRBJ2-5
V: TRBV20-1
size: few
DNA: TGCAGTGCCACCCGGGGAGAGACCCAGTACTTC
CDR3: CSATRGETQYF

length: 13
D: -
J: TRBJ1-4
V: TRBV30
size: -
DNA: TGTGCCTGGACCCGGGGAACTAATGAAAAACTGTTTTTT
CDR3: CAWTRGTNEKLFF

length: 13
D: -
J: TRBJ2-3
V: TRBV19
size: -
DNA: TGTGCCAGTACCTCAAAGCGGGCCCCCCGGGTGTATTTT
CDR3: CASTSKRAPRVYF

length: 15
D: TRBD2
J: TRBJ2-5
V: TRBV11-3
size: few
DNA: TGTGCCAGCAGCCACGGGACTAGCGGACAAGAGACCCAGTACTTC
CDR3: CASSHGTSGQETQYF

length: 12
D: -
J: TRBJ2-2
V: TRBV19
size: -
DNA: TGTGCCCTACTAGATCCGACCGGGGAGCTGTTTTTT
CDR3: CALLDPTGELFF

length: 16
D: -
J: TRBJ1-1
V: TRBV6-1
size: -
DNA: TGTGCCAGCAGTGAAGATGGTGGGGCAGGGAACACTGAAGCTTTCTTT
CDR3: CASSEDGGAGNTEAFF

length: 16
D: -
J: TRBJ2-7
V: TRBV27
size: -
DNA: TGTGCCAGCAGTTTCGGGTCGTCTAGAAGGATTTCCGAGCAGTACTTC
CDR3: CASSFGSSRRISEQYF

length: 13
D: -
J: TRBJ1-6
V: TRBV27
size: -
DNA: TGTGCCAGCAGCTTAGAAGGAAATTCACCCCTCCACTTT
CDR3: CASSLEGNSPLHF

length: 14
D: -
J: TRBJ1-6
V: TRBV19
size: once
DNA: TGTGCCAGTAGGAGGCTAGAAGGTAATTCACCCCTCCACTTT
CDR3: CASRRLEGNSPLHF

length: 13
D: -
J: TRBJ1-4
V: TRBV12-5
size: -
DNA: TGTGCTAGTGGCTGGGGGACTAATGAAAAACTGTTTTTT
CDR3: CASGWGTNEKLFF

length: 15
D: TRBD1
J: TRBJ1-2
V: TRBV28
size: -
DNA: TGTGCCAGCAGTCCTCAGACAGGGCTGAGACATGGCTACACCTTC
CDR3: CASSPQTGLRHGYTF

length: 15
D: TRBD2
J: TRBJ2-1
V: TRBV12-5
size: -
DNA: TGTGCTAGTGGTTTGGGTAGCGGGTGGGTCGATGAGCAGTTCTTC
CDR3: CASGLGSGWVDEQFF

length: 12
D: -
J: TRBJ1-5
V: TRBV30
size: -
DNA: TGTGCCTGGAGCGCAGGGAATCAGCCCCAGCATTTT
CDR3: CAWSAGNQPQHF

length: 15
D: -
J: TRBJ1-2
V: TRBV7-9
size: -
DNA: TGTGCCAGCAGCCCGATGGGCGTTCGAACCTATGGCTACACCTTC
CDR3: CASSPMGVRTYGYTF

length: 15
D: -
J: TRBJ1-4
V: TRBV14
size: -
DNA: TGTGCCAGCAGCCTCGCCCCGGGATCCGGTGAAAAACTGTTTTTT
CDR3: CASSLAPGSGEKLFF

length: 16
D: -
J: TRBJ2-7
V: TRBV28
size: once
DNA: TGTGCCAGCAGTTTACCCCCCTTCCAGCGGACATACGAGCAGTACTTC
CDR3: CASSLPPFQRTYEQYF

length: 13
D: -
J: TRBJ2-2
V: TRBV11-2
size: -
DNA: TGTGCCAGCAGCTTAGGGAGCACCGGGGAGCTGTTTTTT
CDR3: CASSLGSTGELFF

length: 13
D: TRBD1
J: TRBJ2-7
V: TRBV6-1
size: few
DNA: TGTGCCAGCAGTGAAGGGGACAGGGGCGAGCAGTACTTC
CDR3: CASSEGDRGEQYF

length: 15
D: -
J: TRBJ2-1
V: TRBV6-4
size: -
DNA: TGTGCCAGCAGTGACGAGGCAGGGGACTACAATGAGCAGTTCTTC
CDR3: CASSDEAGDYNEQFF

length: 14
D: TRBD1
J: TRBJ2-4
V: TRBV6-6
size: -
DNA: TGTGCCAGCAGTTATGACAGGGGGCGTAGCATTCAGTACTTC
CDR3: CASSYDRGRSIQYF

length: 15
D: -
J: TRBJ1-5
V: TRBV6-6
size: few
DNA: TGTGCCAGCACGCTAGTAGGCAGGAGCAATCAGCCCCAGCATTTT
CDR3: CASTLVGRSNQPQHF

length: 12
D: -
J: TRBJ2-7
V: TRBV5-6
size: once
DNA: TGTGCCAGCAGCCGCGGATTTTACGAGCAGTACTTC
CDR3: CASSRGFYEQYF

length: 14
D: TRBD1
J: TRBJ1-2
V: TRBV5-5
size: -
DNA: TGTGCCAGCAGCTGGGACAGGTCTAACTATGGCTACACCTTC
CDR3: CASSWDRSNYGYTF

length: 14
D: TRBD1
J: TRBJ1-1
V: TRBV6-5
size: -
DNA: TGTGCCAGCAGGTCCCGGGACAGCTACACTGAAGCTTTCTTT
CDR3: CASRSRDSYTEAFF

length: 14
D: TRBD2
J: TRBJ2-1
V: TRBV6-5
size: -
DNA: TGTGCCAGCTCCAGCGGGGGGAACTACAATGAGCAGTTCTTC
CDR3: CASSSGGNYNEQFF

length: 16
D: -
J: TRBJ2-1
V: TRBV7-9
size: -
DNA: TGTGCCAGCAGAGCGACCTTAGGGAGGTCAGGCGATGAGCAGTTCTTC
CDR3: CASRATLGRSGDEQFF

length: 13
D: -
J: TRBJ2-1
V: TRBV30
size: -
DNA: TGTGCCTGGAGTGTACTCCGCCCCGGCGAGCAGTTCTTC
CDR3: CAWSVLRPGEQFF

length: 16
D: -
J: TRBJ1-3
V: TRBV27
size: -
DNA: TGTGCCAGCAGTTTATCAGCAGATAGCTCTGGAAACACCATATATTTT
CDR3: CASSLSADSSGNTIYF

length: 15
D: -
J: TRBJ2-3
V: TRBV5-1
size: -
DNA: TGCGCCAGCAGCTTTCCCGGGCCTTACACAGATACGCAGTATTTT
CDR3: CASSFPGPYTDTQYF

length: 15
D: TRBD2
J: TRBJ2-2
V: TRBV7-9
size: -
DNA: TGTGCCAGCAGACCACGGCGGGAGGACACCGGGGAGCTGTTTTTT
CDR3: CASRPRREDTGELFF

length: 14
D: TRBD1
J: TRBJ1-2
V: TRBV10-3
size: -
DNA: TGTGCCACCAGTCGTACAGGGGCCGAACGAGGCTACACCTTC
CDR3: CATSRTGAERGYTF

length: 16
D: -
J: TRBJ2-7
V: TRBV28
size: -
DNA: TGTGCCAGCAGCCCCCTCACTGCCCTACGAGGAGGTGAGCAGTACTTC
CDR3: CASSPLTALRGGEQYF

length: 11
D: -
J: TRBJ2-5
V: TRBV20-1
size: -
DNA: TGCAGTGCTTCAGTCCAAGAGACCCAGTACTTC
CDR3: CSASVQETQYF

length: 15
D: TRBD2
J: TRBJ2-1
V: TRBV9
size: -
DNA: TGTGCCAGCAGTAGGGGACTAGCGGGAGGGCCAGAGCAGTTCTTC
CDR3: CASSRGLAGGPEQFF

length: 12
D: -
J: TRBJ1-2
V: TRBV6-6
size: -
DNA: TGTGCCAGCAGTCAAGGGACTCATGGCTACACCTTC
CDR3: CASSQGTHGYTF